This TCR beta chain was recorded in a study of blood T cell repertoires in COVID-19. Whole-study context: Acute-phase and convalescent COVID-19 samples originated in the United States, Italy and Spain. T cells, B-cell-depleted T cells, or PBMCs supplied cDNA or gDNA.

This clone was seen only once. Germline assignment: CDR1 LGHDT and CDR2 YNNKEL (reference sequence). This CDR3 has 14 residues. V was clipped by 0 bases and J by 4 bases, with 4 bases between them. Original analysis: Researchers report that nucleated cell counts were estimated from reference gene primer amplification. Clones were read by immunoSEQ multiplex PCR, and TCRdb kept only the in-frame ones, dropping some. Clonal size and the V and J genes are those of that table, whereas D and trimming came from the DNA. The repertoire holds some 200,000 clones, with about 86% as singletons. The sequence was collected from a woman aged 25 to 39 who had recovered from COVID-19. The sequenced sample consisted of peripheral blood. The V and J genes are TRBV3-1 (or the pseudogene TRBV3-2) and TRBJ1-6, with no clear D. CDR3 DNA sequence: TGTGCCAGCAGCCAAGATCTATATAATTCACCCCTCCACTTT. Protein: CASSQDLYNSPLHF.